Each of the 25 T cell receptor beta chains below was sequenced from the same sample in a study of T cell responses to AZD1222 COVID-19 vaccine. TCRdb's table, derived via immunoSEQ multiplex PCR, lists solely in-frame clones and lacks some. This repertoire shows roughly 150,000 clones, approximately 90% found once; its top ten account for over 3%. Material: peripheral blood, obtained on day 0 of AZD1222 vaccination. These receptors originate from an adult in good health.

The chain links TRBV6-6 to TRBJ1-6; D is possibly TRBD1 (5 bases). CDR3 size: 14 residues. Per the germline V gene, CDR1 is MNHNY and CDR2 is SVGAGI (reference sequence). Deletions cut 7 bases from V and 6 bases from J, with 13 bases between. The CDR3 DNA sequence: TGTGCCAGCATTCCTGACAGCTTTAATTCACCCCTCCACTTT. It translates to CASIPDSFNSPLHF.

This clone was counted once. The chain carries TRBV2 and TRBJ1-5, with 7 bases aligning to TRBD1. The length of the CDR3 is 14 residues. Germline V lookup: CDR1 SNHLY, CDR2 FYNNEI. Losses at the gene ends were 9 bases for V and 6 bases for J; bases not matched to a gene: 11. The CDR3 region is CASSGTAWVQPQHF. The DNA of the CDR3 is TGTGCCAGTTCCGGGACAGCGTGGGTTCAGCCCCAGCATTTT.

The chain joins TRBV7-2 to TRBJ2-1; D is undetermined. V was cut by 1 base and J by 8 bases, with 9 bases left in between. The CDR3 covers 13 residues. CDR1 and CDR2 (germline): SGHTA, FQGNSA. CDR3 protein: CASSLDSWDEQFF. CDR3 DNA: TGTGCCAGCAGCTTAGACTCGTGGGATGAGCAGTTCTTC.

The chain is built from TRBV28 and TRBJ2-7; D gene ambiguous. This CDR3 is built from 12 residues. Deletions cut 6 bases from V and 5 bases from J, with 11 bases between. Germline CDR1 MDHEN, CDR2 SYDVKM. The chain's CDR3 is CASSLIRDEQYF. The CDR3 DNA is TGTGCCAGCAGCCTAATTCGGGACGAGCAGTACTTC.

The V gene is TRBV6-2 or TRBV6-3, the J gene TRBJ2-1, with D tentatively TRBD2 (5 bases). V lost 6 bases and J lost 10, with 13 bases in between. Germline values: CDR1 MNHEY, CDR2 SVGEGT. The CDR3 totals 12 residues. CDR3 bases: TGTGCCAGCAGCCAAACGGAGCGGGAGCAGTTCTTC. Its translation: CASSQTEREQFF.

The chain joins TRBV28 to TRBJ2-7, with D possibly matching TRBD2 (6 bases). Germline V CDR1 and CDR2: MDHEN, SYDVKM. Trimming stripped 6 bases from V and 2 bases from J, with 14 bases between. CDR3 length: 14 amino acids. The CDR3 loop is CASSAGRPPYEQYF. CDR3 DNA: TGTGCCAGCAGCGCGGGGAGGCCCCCCTACGAGCAGTACTTC.

The genes are TRBV27 and TRBJ2-2; a weak D match, TRBD1 (5 bases). Germline CDR1 reads MNHEY; CDR2 reads SMNVEV (reference sequence). CDR3 size: 15 residues. V lost 3 bases to trimming and J lost 6 bases, with 14 bases between them. The CDR3 DNA sequence: TGTGCCAGCAGTTTTAGGGGCCTCACCCCCGGGGAGCTGTTTTTT. Protein: CASSFRGLTPGELFF.

The chain's CDR3 is CASSQSGGGEGEQFF. The DNA for the CDR3 is TGTGCCAGCAGCCAATCAGGAGGAGGGGAGGGTGAGCAGTTCTTC. The chain employs TRBV3-1 (or the pseudogene TRBV3-2) and TRBJ2-1, with TRBD2 matching over 7 bases. V lost 2 bases to trimming and J lost 9 bases; unmatched junction nucleotides: 10. The CDR3 contains 15 residues. CDR1 LGHDT and CDR2 YNNKEL come from the germline V gene (reference sequence).

The chain employs TRBV3-1 (or the pseudogene TRBV3-2) and TRBJ1-1, with 7 positions matching TRBD1. Per germline, CDR1 LGHDT and CDR2 YNNKEL (reference sequence). Trimming cost V 4 bases and J 8 bases; bases outside gene matches: 4. The CDR3 is 12 amino acids. The CDR3 spells CASSLDRREAFF. In nucleotides, the CDR3 is TGTGCCAGCAGCCTGGACAGGAGAGAAGCTTTCTTT.

The V call is TRBV19, the J call TRBJ2-1, with 8 bases that match TRBD2. CDR3 length: 14 amino acids. Germline V gene data show CDR1 as LNHDA and CDR2 as SQIVND (reference sequence). The V gene end was trimmed by 3 bases and the J gene end by 9 bases; junction bases not matched to a gene: 7. In DNA form, the CDR3 reads TGTGCCAGTAGTATTTCGGGAGGGTTCGGTGAGCAGTTCTTC. It encodes CASSISGGFGEQFF.

The V gene is TRBV28, the J gene TRBJ2-6, with TRBD2 as a possible D gene (5 bases). The CDR3 has 17 residues. With 2 bases removed from V and 0 bases from J, the gap between germline ends came to 11 bases. Germline assignment: CDR1 MDHEN and CDR2 SYDVKM. For the CDR3, the DNA is TGTGCCAGCAGTTTAGGACTGATATCCTCTGGGGCCAACGTCCTGACTTTC. Its protein is CASSLGLISSGANVLTF. Full variable domain (missing parts from reference TRBV28 and TRBJ2-6): DVKVTQSSRYLVKRTGEKVFLECVQDMDHENMFWYRQDPGLGLRLIYFSYDVKMKEKGDIPEGYSVSREKKERFSLILESASTNQTSMYLCASSLGLISSGANVLTFGAGSRLTVL.

The chain uses TRBV19 and TRBJ2-5; D not certain. The V gene's germline CDR1 is LNHDA and CDR2 SQIVND (reference sequence). The CDR3 loop spans 14 amino acids. V was trimmed by 3 bases and J by 10 bases, leaving 18 bases between them. The CDR3 bases are TGTGCCAGTAGTATTCGGACCAGAGAATGGGACCAGTACTTC. This gives the protein CASSIRTREWDQYF.

The CDR3 reads CSVDHGGTEAFF. CDR3 nucleotides: TGCAGCGTTGATCATGGGGGCACTGAAGCTTTCTTT. The rearrangement links TRBV29-1 to TRBJ1-1; D might be TRBD1 (5 bases). The CDR3 has 12 residues. Trimming pared 3 bases from V and 4 bases from J, leaving 9 bases between. CDR1 SQVTM and CDR2 ANQGSEA come from the germline V gene. The full variable domain, in which reference TRBV29-1 and TRBJ1-1 provide the parts outside the CDR3, is SAVISQKPSRDICQRGTSLTIQCQVDSQVTMMFWYRQQPGQSLTLIATANQGSEATYESGFVIDKFPISRPNLTFSTLTVSNMSPEDSSIYLCSVDHGGTEAFFGQGTRLTVV.

The rearrangement uses TRBV25-1 and TRBJ2-2, with 11 bases aligning to TRBD2. The CDR3 covers 17 residues. CDR1 and CDR2 from the germline V gene are MGHDK and SYGVNS. J gave up 3 bases and V 6 bases, and 9 bases lay outside the gene matches. The CDR3 DNA is TGTGCCAGCAGGGCTACTAGCGGGAGAGGGGACACCGGGGAGCTGTTTTTT. Protein: CASRATSGRGDTGELFF.

The chain uses TRBV7-2 and TRBJ2-7, with D perhaps matching TRBD2 (7 bases). In germline, CDR1 is SGHTA, CDR2 FQGNSA. Trimming took off 6 bases at V and 3 bases at J, with 12 bases between the two ends. The CDR3 sequence is 13 residues long. For the CDR3, the DNA is TGTGCCAGCAGAACTAGGGGGGGCTACGAGCAGTACTTC. It codes for CASRTRGGYEQYF.

V usage is TRBV19 and J usage is TRBJ1-4, with D possibly TRBD1 on 6 matching bases. This CDR3 has 14 residues. V was trimmed by 4 bases and J by 5 bases, leaving 11 bases between them. CDR1 and CDR2 (germline): LNHDA, SQIVND (reference sequence). CDR3 in DNA: TGTGCCAGTAGTAGGGGTACAGGGAATGAAAAACTGTTTTTT. Translating it yields CASSRGTGNEKLFF.

This clone was picked up a small number of times. V and J are TRBV5-1 and TRBJ2-7; D might be TRBD1 or TRBD2, each matching 5 bases. The V gene's germline CDR1 is SGHRS and CDR2 YFSETQ. V was clipped by 7 bases and J by 0 bases, with 14 bases between them. CDR3 length: 14 residues. Here the CDR3 DNA reads TGCGCCAGCGGACTGGAACAGGCCTCCTACGAGCAGTACTTC. Amino acids: CASGLEQASYEQYF. The variable domain in full, completed from reference TRBV5-1 and TRBJ2-7, reads KAGVTQTPRYLIKTRGQQVTLSCSPISGHRSVSWYQQTPGQGLQFLFEYFSETQRNKGNFPGRFSGRQFSNSRSEMNVSTLELGDSALYLCASGLEQASYEQYFGPGTRLTVT.

The chain uses TRBV6-1 and TRBJ1-6; TRBD1 matches 8 bases. The CDR3 consists of 16 residues. Germline trimming cut 4 bases from V and 9 bases from J; bases unmatched to any gene: 11. Germline loops: CDR1 MNHNS, CDR2 SASEGT. CDR3 DNA sequence: TGTGCCAGCAGTGTCCGGGCGGGACAGGCGCTTTCACCCCTCCACTTT. Amino acids: CASSVRAGQALSPLHF.

The sample holds one count of this clone. The rearrangement uses TRBV5-1 and TRBJ2-7; tentatively, D is TRBD1 (6 bases). The germline V gene encodes CDR1 SGHRS and CDR2 YFSETQ. CDR3 length equals 14 residues. V shed 7 bases and J shed 0 bases, with 14 bases lying between them. The CDR3 coding sequence is TGCGCCAGCCGGGACACCGTACCCTCCTACGAGCAGTACTTC. This codes for CASRDTVPSYEQYF.

The V and J genes are TRBV6-5 and TRBJ2-7; perhaps D is TRBD1 or TRBD2 (7 bases each). The CDR3 runs 14 residues. The V and J ends lost 6 bases and 4 bases respectively, with 16 bases between them. Germline V gene sequence: CDR1 MNHEY, CDR2 SVGAGI. The CDR3 loop reads CASSVRQGGYEQYF. CDR3 nucleotide sequence: TGTGCCAGCAGCGTAAGACAGGGAGGGTACGAGCAGTACTTC.

The rearrangement uses TRBV27 and TRBJ2-5, with TRBD1 matching 8 bases. After removal of 8 bases from V and 4 bases from J, the junction contained 6 bases not matched to a gene. CDR3 size: 13 residues. CDR1 is MNHEY and CDR2 is SMNVEV in the germline V gene (reference sequence). CDR3 nucleotide sequence: TGTGCCAGCCACAGGGGGATCGGAGAGACCCAGTACTTC. This gives the protein CASHRGIGETQYF.

The genes are TRBV3-1 (or the pseudogene TRBV3-2) and TRBJ2-1; 7 nucleotides align to TRBD2. Germline assignment: CDR1 LGHDT and CDR2 YNNKEL (reference sequence). CDR3 length: 15 amino acids. Unmatched junction bases numbered 4, after V lost 5 bases and J lost 0 bases. The CDR3 reads CASSWTRPSYNEQFF. CDR3 DNA: TGTGCCAGCAGCTGGACTAGACCCTCCTACAATGAGCAGTTCTTC.

This clone was observed once. The chain couples TRBV11-2 to TRBJ1-1; possibly TRBD1 for D (5 bases). There are 15 residues in the CDR3. Between the trimmed V and J ends, which lost 8 bases and 0 bases, there was a span of 16 bases. Germline V gene lookup returns CDR1 SGHAT and CDR2 FQNNGV. The CDR3 here is CASVRAGRLNTEAFF. The CDR3 region has the DNA TGTGCCAGCGTCAGGGCGGGTCGGCTGAACACTGAAGCTTTCTTT.

The CDR3 coding sequence is TGTGCCAGCAGCTTAGGTCGGGCCCCAACGGGGGATACGCAGTATTTT. As protein: CASSLGRAPTGDTQYF. The chain recombines TRBV7-7 with TRBJ2-3, with a tentative D call TRBD2 (5 bases). V lost 1 base to trimming and J lost 6 bases, with 17 bases between them. This CDR3 is 16 amino acids long. Germline loops: CDR1 SSHAT, CDR2 FNYEAQ (reference sequence).

Points on this clone: At one boundary the junction diverges from the germline segment, which might be a read error. The J gene is TRBJ2-7, the V gene TRBV7-2; 10 bases are a match to TRBD2. There are 15 residues in the CDR3. CDR1 and CDR2 from the germline V gene are SGHTA and FQGNSA. In DNA, the CDR3 is TGTGCCAGCAGCCTAGCGGGAGAAGGATCCTACGAGCAGTACTTC. Translated: CASSLAGEGSYEQYF.